The next 22 T cell receptor beta chains were all read from a single sample in a study of T cell changes during pregnancy in multiple sclerosis. Some clones are missing from TCRdb's copy, which holds only in-frame ones; the method was immunoSEQ multiplex PCR. The sample holds tens of thousands of clones; around nine tenths are singletons and the top ten take around 0.4%. This material consisted of CD4+ T cells from peripheral blood mononuclear cells, taken before pregnancy. The receptor set was obtained from a female donor with multiple sclerosis, enrolled in a pregnancy study.

The V call is TRBV19, the J call TRBJ1-1; D is possibly TRBD1 (5 bases). Germline loops: CDR1 LNHDA, CDR2 SQIVND (reference sequence). There are 13 residues in the CDR3. V gave up 3 bases and J gave up 6 bases, with 11 bases separating them. CDR3 in amino acids: CASSIWGGSEAFF. CDR3 DNA: TGTGCCAGTAGTATCTGGGGGGGGTCTGAAGCTTTCTTT.

The chain combines TRBV6-5 with TRBJ1-3; D gene ambiguous. Germline lookup yields CDR1 MNHEY and CDR2 SVGAGI. Trimming removed 6 bases at V and 0 bases at J, with 12 bases between. The CDR3 totals 15 residues. The CDR3 is CASSFSTASGNTIYF. CDR3 coding DNA: TGTGCCAGCAGCTTTAGTACTGCCTCTGGAAACACCATATATTTT.

This chain uses TRBV10-1 with TRBJ1-3, with a tentative D call TRBD1 (5 bases). The CDR3 sequence is 16 residues long. Germline V gene lookup returns CDR1 WNHNN and CDR2 SYGVQD (reference sequence). V was shortened by 0 bases and J by 0 bases, with 9 bases between the two germline ends. This chain's CDR3 is CASSESWTSSGNTIYF. CDR3 in DNA: TGCGCCAGCAGTGAGTCGTGGACAAGCTCTGGAAACACCATATATTTT.

This sequence joins TRBV5-1 and TRBJ2-1; TRBD2 agrees at 13 bases. Trimming at V came to 2 bases and at J to 1 base, leaving 9 bases not matched to a gene. From germline, CDR1 is SGHRS and CDR2 YFSETQ. The CDR3 is 19 amino acids. This CDR3 reads CASSLRGLAGELSYNEQFF. The CDR3 DNA reads TGCGCCAGCAGCTTACGCGGACTAGCGGGAGAACTGTCCTACAATGAGCAGTTCTTC.

CDR3 region: CASSRTGGRETEAFF. The CDR3 region has the DNA TGTGCCAGCAGTAGAACAGGGGGCCGTGAAACTGAAGCTTTCTTT. The chain employs TRBV27 and TRBJ1-1; 9 positions agree with TRBD1. V was pared by 5 bases and J by 5 bases, with 9 bases of the junction left unmatched. This CDR3 is built from 15 residues. Germline CDR1 MNHEY, CDR2 SMNVEV (reference sequence).

This clone was seen once. V and J are TRBV2 and TRBJ2-1; TRBD2 agrees at 10 bases. CDR3 length equals 14 residues. With V trimmed by 4 bases and J by 6 bases, 3 bases remained unmatched. Germline V lookup: CDR1 SNHLY, CDR2 FYNNEI. The CDR3 loop reads CASSAASGSNEQFF. The CDR3 coding sequence is TGTGCCAGCAGTGCTGCTAGCGGGAGCAATGAGCAGTTCTTC.

This clone was counted a single time. The chain links TRBV28 to TRBJ2-7; 9 bases agree with TRBD2. Germline CDR1 reads MDHEN; CDR2 reads SYDVKM. The CDR3 is 14 residues long. Germline trimming cut 7 bases from V and 3 bases from J; bases unmatched to any gene: 7. The CDR3 DNA follows: TGTGCCAGCACGTCTAGACTAGCGGTCTACGAGCAGTACTTC. It translates to CASTSRLAVYEQYF.

V gene TRBV28 combines with J gene TRBJ2-2; tentative D call: TRBD1 (6 bases). The CDR3 has 17 residues. Trimming stripped 4 bases from V and 4 bases from J, with 19 bases between. The germline V gene has CDR1 MDHEN and CDR2 SYDVKM. The CDR3 sequence: CASSSPSGDRATGELFF. The CDR3 DNA is TGTGCCAGCAGTTCACCCTCAGGGGATCGGGCCACCGGGGAGCTGTTTTTT.

This clone has only one observation. V is TRBV4-1 and J is TRBJ2-7, with a weak D call TRBD2 (7 bases). The germline V and J ends were trimmed by 1 base and 2 bases, with 12 bases remaining between them. The CDR3 has 15 amino acids. Germline CDR1 is MGHRA and CDR2 is YSYEKL. The CDR3 loop reads CASSQVGGATYEQYF. The CDR3 nucleotides are TGCGCCAGCAGCCAAGTGGGGGGGGCTACCTACGAGCAGTACTTC.

This chain links TRBV30 with TRBJ1-1; 7 nucleotides agree with TRBD1. The CDR3 totals 13 residues. Germline CDR1 reads GTSNPN; CDR2 reads SVGIG (reference sequence). V was clipped by 3 bases and J by 10 bases; unmatched bases: 11. The CDR3 sequence: CAWRSTGAIRAFF. The CDR3 DNA reads TGTGCCTGGAGAAGCACAGGGGCTATAAGAGCTTTCTTT.

This clone appeared once. CDR3 DNA: TGTGCCAGCAGCGTAGGAGGACTAGCGGGACAAGAGACCCAGTACTTC. Its translation: CASSVGGLAGQETQYF. The chain is built from TRBV9 and TRBJ2-5, with 12 positions matching TRBD2. The germline V gene encodes CDR1 SGDLS and CDR2 YYNGEE. V was clipped by 0 bases and J by 2 bases; unmatched bases: 2. There are 16 residues in the CDR3.

There are a few counts of this clone. This chain connects TRBV30 to TRBJ2-6; 9 bases match TRBD1. After removal of 2 bases from V and 0 bases from J, the junction contained 5 bases not matched to a gene. CDR3 length equals 17 residues. CDR1 is GTSNPN and CDR2 is SVGIG in the germline V gene (reference sequence). CDR3 nucleotides: TGTGCCTGGAGTCGGGACAGGGTTAGCTCTGGGGCCAACGTCCTGACTTTC. Translated, it gives CAWSRDRVSSGANVLTF.

V and J are TRBV18 and TRBJ2-1; 9 bases align to TRBD2. After removal of 2 bases from V and 6 bases from J, the junction contained 5 bases not matched to a gene. The CDR3 length is 15 residues. From germline, CDR1 is KGHSH and CDR2 LQKENI. As DNA, the CDR3 is TGTGCCAGCTCACCATGGAGCGGGAGGTTCAATGAGCAGTTCTTC. It codes for CASSPWSGRFNEQFF.

The V gene is TRBV19, the J gene TRBJ2-1; D not certain. The CDR3 loop spans 15 amino acids. Germline V CDR1 and CDR2: LNHDA, SQIVND (reference sequence). V was shortened by 1 base and J by 2 bases, with 9 bases between the two germline ends. As DNA, the CDR3 is TGTGCCAGTAGTATAGGGAGCACCCCCTACAATGAGCAGTTCTTC. Residues: CASSIGSTPYNEQFF.

The V gene is TRBV5-6, the J gene TRBJ2-7, with D possibly TRBD2 on 7 matching bases. The CDR3 runs to 16 residues. Per germline, CDR1 SGHDT and CDR2 YYEEEE. The V end was cut by 0 bases, the J end by 5 bases, with 18 bases between. The CDR3: CASSLGGGALFHEQYF. The CDR3, as DNA: TGTGCCAGCAGCTTGGGTGGGGGGGCTCTTTTCCACGAGCAGTACTTC.

The V call is TRBV27, the J call TRBJ1-3, with 8 bases lining up with TRBD1. CDR3 length equals 14 residues. Trimming at V came to 2 bases and at J to 6 bases, leaving 3 bases not matched to a gene. The germline gives CDR1 MNHEY, CDR2 SMNVEV (reference sequence). The chain's CDR3 is CASSLDRGLNTIYF. CDR3 DNA: TGTGCCAGCAGTTTAGACAGGGGATTAAACACCATATATTTT.

V gene TRBV2 combines with J gene TRBJ2-7, with TRBD1 matching over 7 bases. Germline assignment: CDR1 SNHLY and CDR2 FYNNEI. The CDR3 is 15 residues long. The junction had 14 bases not matched to a gene; V was cut back by 5 bases and J by 7 bases. CDR3 nucleotide sequence: TGTGCCAGCAGTCCTCGACAGGGAAGGTGGACGGAGCAGTACTTC. Encoded protein: CASSPRQGRWTEQYF.

V is TRBV4-3 and J is TRBJ2-2; 8 nucleotides align to TRBD2. The CDR3 extends over 16 amino acids. CDR1 LGHNA and CDR2 YSLEER come from the germline V gene. Trimming at V came to 1 base and at J to 3 bases, leaving 4 bases not matched to a gene. The CDR3 reads CASSQVRAGDTGELFF. As DNA, the CDR3 is TGCGCCAGCAGCCAAGTTCGAGCGGGGGACACCGGGGAGCTGTTTTTT.

This clone was picked up one time. This rearrangement joins TRBV7-3 to TRBJ2-4; D may be TRBD2 (5 bases). The V gene lost 6 bases and the J gene lost 0 bases, with 12 bases spanning the gap. This CDR3 comprises 15 residues. Germline assignment: CDR1 SGHTA and CDR2 FQGTGA. CDR3 bases: TGTGCCAGCAGTTCTCCAGAGGGAGCCAAAAACATTCAGTACTTC. This translates into CASSSPEGAKNIQYF. Full variable domain (rest looked up from reference TRBV7-3 and TRBJ2-4): GAGVSQTPSNKVTEKGKYVELRCDPISGHTALYWYRQSLGQGPEFLIYFQGTGAADDSGLPNDRFFAVRPEGSVSTLKIQRTERGDSAVYLCASSSPEGAKNIQYFGAGTRLSVL.

This rearrangement joins TRBV7-2 to TRBJ2-7; 14 bases map to TRBD2. Germline CDR1 reads SGHTA; CDR2 reads FQGNSA. This CDR3 is 17 amino acids long. The V segment lost 2 bases and the J segment 3 bases; nucleotides outside the gene matches: 6. This CDR3 reads CASSLRRTSGRYYEQYF. In DNA, the CDR3 is TGTGCCAGCAGCTTACGGAGGACTAGCGGGAGGTACTACGAGCAGTACTTC.

The table lists this clone with a count of one. This chain connects TRBV11-3 to TRBJ2-7; 8 nucleotides align to TRBD1. V was clipped by 8 bases and J by 0 bases; unmatched bases: 3. Germline CDR1 and CDR2: SGHNT and YENEEA. The CDR3 totals 13 residues. CDR3 sequence (DNA): TGTGCCAGCGGACAGGGACCCTCCTACGAGCAGTACTTC. This codes for CASGQGPSYEQYF.

Notes on this clone: At one of its ends the junction is not consistent with the germline gene, which may arise from a read error. The chain combines TRBV6-6 with TRBJ2-5; 7 bases map to TRBD1. This CDR3 spans 13 amino acids. The germline CDR1 and CDR2 sequences are MNHNY and SVGAGI (reference sequence). CDR3 bases: TGTGCCAGCAGTTCGACAGGGCAAGGGACCCAGTACTTC. Residues: CASSSTGQGTQYF.